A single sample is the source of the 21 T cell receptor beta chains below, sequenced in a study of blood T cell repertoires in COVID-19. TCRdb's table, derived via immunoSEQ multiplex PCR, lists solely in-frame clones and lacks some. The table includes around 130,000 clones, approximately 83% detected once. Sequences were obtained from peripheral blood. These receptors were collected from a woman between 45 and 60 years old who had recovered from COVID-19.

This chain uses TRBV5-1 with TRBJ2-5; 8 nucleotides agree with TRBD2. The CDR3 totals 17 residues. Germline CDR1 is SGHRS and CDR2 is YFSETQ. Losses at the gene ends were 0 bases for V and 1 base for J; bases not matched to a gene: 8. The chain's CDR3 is CASSLGWSRGVQETQYF. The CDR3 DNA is TGCGCCAGCAGCTTGGGTTGGTCGCGGGGGGTCCAAGAGACCCAGTACTTC.

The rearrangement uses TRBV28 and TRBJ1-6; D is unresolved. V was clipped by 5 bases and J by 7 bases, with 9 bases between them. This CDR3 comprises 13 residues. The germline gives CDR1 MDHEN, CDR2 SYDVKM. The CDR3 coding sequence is TGTGCCAGCAGTGGGGAGCTAAATTCACCCCTCCACTTT. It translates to CASSGELNSPLHF. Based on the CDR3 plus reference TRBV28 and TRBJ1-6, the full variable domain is DVKVTQSSRYLVKRTGEKVFLECVQDMDHENMFWYRQDPGLGLRLIYFSYDVKMKEKGDIPEGYSVSREKKERFSLILESASTNQTSMYLCASSGELNSPLHFGNGTRLTVT.

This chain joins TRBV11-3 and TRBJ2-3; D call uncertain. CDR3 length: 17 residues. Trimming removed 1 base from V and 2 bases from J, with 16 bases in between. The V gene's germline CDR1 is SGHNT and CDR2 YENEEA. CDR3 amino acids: CASSLGLGPTFTDTQYF. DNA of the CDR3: TGTGCCAGCAGCTTAGGGCTAGGTCCCACCTTCACAGATACGCAGTATTTT.

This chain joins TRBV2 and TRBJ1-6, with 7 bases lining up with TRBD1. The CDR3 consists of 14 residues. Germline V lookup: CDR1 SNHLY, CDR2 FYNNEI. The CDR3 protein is CGQGGSERNSPLHF. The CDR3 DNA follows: TGTGGCCAGGGGGGCAGCGAGAGAAATTCACCCCTCCACTTT.

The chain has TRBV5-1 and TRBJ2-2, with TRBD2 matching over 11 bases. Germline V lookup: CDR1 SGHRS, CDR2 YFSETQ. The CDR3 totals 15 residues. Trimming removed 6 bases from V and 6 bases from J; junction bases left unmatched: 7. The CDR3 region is CASTLAGGYAGELFF. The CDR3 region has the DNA TGCGCCAGCACCCTAGCGGGGGGTTATGCCGGGGAGCTGTTTTTT.

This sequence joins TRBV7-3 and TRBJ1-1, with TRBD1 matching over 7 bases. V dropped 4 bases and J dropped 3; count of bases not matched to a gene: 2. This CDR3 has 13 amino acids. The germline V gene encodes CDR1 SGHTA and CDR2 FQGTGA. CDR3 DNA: TGTGCCAGCAGCTCCGGACAGGACACTGAAGCTTTCTTT. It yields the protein CASSSGQDTEAFF.

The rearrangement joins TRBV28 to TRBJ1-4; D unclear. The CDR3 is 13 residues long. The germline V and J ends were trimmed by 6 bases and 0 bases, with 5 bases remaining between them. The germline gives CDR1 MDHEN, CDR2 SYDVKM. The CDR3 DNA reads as TGTGCCAGCAGCGAGGCAACTAATGAAAAACTGTTTTTT. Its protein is CASSEATNEKLFF.

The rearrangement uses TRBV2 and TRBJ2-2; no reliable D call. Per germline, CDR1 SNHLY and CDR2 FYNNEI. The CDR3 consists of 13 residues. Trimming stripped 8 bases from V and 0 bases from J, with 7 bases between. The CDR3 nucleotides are TGTGCCAGCTACGGGTCGAACACCGGGGAGCTGTTTTTT. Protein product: CASYGSNTGELFF. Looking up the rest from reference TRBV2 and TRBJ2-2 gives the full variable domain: EPEVTQTPSHQVTQMGQEVILRCVPISNHLYFYWYRQILGQKVEFLVSFYNNEISEKSEIFDDQFSVERPDGSNFTLKIRSTKLEDSAMYFCASYGSNTGELFFGEGSRLTVL.

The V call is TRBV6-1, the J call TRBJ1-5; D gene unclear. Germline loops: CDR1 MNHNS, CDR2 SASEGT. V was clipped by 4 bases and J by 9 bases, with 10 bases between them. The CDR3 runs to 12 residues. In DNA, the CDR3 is TGTGCCAGCAGTGTAGCGGTGAGGCCCCAGCATTTT. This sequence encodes CASSVAVRPQHF.

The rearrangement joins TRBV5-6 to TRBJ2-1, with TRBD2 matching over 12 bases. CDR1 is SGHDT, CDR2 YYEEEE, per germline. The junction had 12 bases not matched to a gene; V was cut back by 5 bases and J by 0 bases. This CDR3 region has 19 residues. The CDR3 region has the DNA TGTGCCAGCAGTTCGGTCCTAGCGGGAGGGCCTATCTCCTACAATGAGCAGTTCTTC. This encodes CASSSVLAGGPISYNEQFF.

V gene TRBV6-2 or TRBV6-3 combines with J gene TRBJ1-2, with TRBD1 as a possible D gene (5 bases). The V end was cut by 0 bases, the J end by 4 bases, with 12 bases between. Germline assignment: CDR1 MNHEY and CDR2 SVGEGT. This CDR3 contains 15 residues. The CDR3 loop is CASSYSIDRRYGYTF. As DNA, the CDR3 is TGTGCCAGCAGTTACTCGATTGACAGACGCTATGGCTACACCTTC.

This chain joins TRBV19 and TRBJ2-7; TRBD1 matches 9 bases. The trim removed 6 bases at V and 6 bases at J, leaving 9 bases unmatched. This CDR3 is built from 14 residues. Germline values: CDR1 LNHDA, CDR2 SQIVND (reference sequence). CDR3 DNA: TGTGCCAGTAGCACGTGGGACAGGGTAAGCGAGCAGTACTTC. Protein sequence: CASSTWDRVSEQYF.

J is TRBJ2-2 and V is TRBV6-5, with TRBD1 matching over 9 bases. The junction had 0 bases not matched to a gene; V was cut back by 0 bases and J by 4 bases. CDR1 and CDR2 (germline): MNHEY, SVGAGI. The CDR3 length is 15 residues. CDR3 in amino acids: CASSYSTGGTGELFF. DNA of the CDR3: TGTGCCAGCAGTTACTCGACAGGGGGCACCGGGGAGCTGTTTTTT.

The CDR3: CASYEGGENYGYTF. The DNA of the CDR3 is TGTGCCAGTTACGAGGGGGGGGAGAACTATGGCTACACCTTC. The chain employs TRBV28 and TRBJ1-2; possible D gene TRBD1, 6 bases. Germline V gene data show CDR1 as MDHEN and CDR2 as SYDVKM. CDR3 size: 14 residues. The V end was cut by 9 bases, the J end by 2 bases, with 16 bases between.

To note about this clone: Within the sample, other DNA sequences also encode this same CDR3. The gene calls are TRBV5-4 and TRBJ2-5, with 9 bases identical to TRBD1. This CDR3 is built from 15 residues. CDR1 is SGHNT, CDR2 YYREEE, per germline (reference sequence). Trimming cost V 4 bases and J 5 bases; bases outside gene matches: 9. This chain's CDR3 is CASSRPGTGLETQYF. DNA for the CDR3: TGTGCCAGCAGCCGTCCCGGGACAGGGTTGGAGACCCAGTACTTC.

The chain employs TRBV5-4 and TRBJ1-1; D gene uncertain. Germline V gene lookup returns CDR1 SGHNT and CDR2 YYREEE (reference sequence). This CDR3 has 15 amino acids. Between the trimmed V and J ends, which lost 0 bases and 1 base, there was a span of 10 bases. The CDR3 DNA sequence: TGTGCCAGCAGCTTGGAAACACCAAGGAACACTGAAGCTTTCTTT. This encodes CASSLETPRNTEAFF.

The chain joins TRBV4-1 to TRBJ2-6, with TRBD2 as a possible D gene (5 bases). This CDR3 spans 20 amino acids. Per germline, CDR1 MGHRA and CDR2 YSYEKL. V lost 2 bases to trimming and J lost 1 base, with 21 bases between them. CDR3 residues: CASSQSTLRGLGSGANVLTF. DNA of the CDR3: TGCGCCAGCAGCCAATCAACGTTGCGAGGGCTAGGGTCTGGGGCCAACGTCCTGACTTTC.

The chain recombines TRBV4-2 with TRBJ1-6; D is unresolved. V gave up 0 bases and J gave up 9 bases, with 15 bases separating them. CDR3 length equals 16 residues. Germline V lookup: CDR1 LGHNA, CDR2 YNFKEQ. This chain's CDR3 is CASSQDTGDSSSPLHF. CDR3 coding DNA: TGTGCCAGCAGCCAAGACACCGGGGATAGTAGTTCACCCCTCCACTTT.

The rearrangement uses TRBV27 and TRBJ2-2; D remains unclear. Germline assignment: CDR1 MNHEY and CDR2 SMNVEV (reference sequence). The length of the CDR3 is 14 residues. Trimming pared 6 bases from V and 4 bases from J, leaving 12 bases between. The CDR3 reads CASRLWSGTGELFF. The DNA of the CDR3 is TGTGCCAGCAGACTATGGTCGGGCACCGGGGAGCTGTTTTTT.

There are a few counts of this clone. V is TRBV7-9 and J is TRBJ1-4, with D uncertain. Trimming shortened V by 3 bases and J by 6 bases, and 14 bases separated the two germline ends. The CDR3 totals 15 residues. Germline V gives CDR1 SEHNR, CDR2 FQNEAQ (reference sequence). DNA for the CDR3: TGTGCCAGCAGCTTCTCCGAGTTAAAAGATGAAAAACTGTTTTTT. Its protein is CASSFSELKDEKLFF.

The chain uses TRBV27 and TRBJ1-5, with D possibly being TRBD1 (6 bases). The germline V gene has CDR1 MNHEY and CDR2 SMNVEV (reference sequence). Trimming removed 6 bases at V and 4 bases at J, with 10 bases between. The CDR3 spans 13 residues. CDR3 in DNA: TGTGCCAGCAGCCCACAGGGAAATCAGCCCCAGCATTTT. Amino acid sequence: CASSPQGNQPQHF.